This TCR beta chain was profiled in a study of Ad26.COV2.S vaccination and SARS-CoV-2 variants. Study background: Sample donor was a member of the COV1001 Ad26.COV2.S trial arm.

The assay was immunoSEQ multiplex PCR, and TCRdb's table has in-frame clones only and misses some. The repertoire holds 350,000 to 450,000 clones, with 83% as singletons. The V end was cut by 5 bases, the J end by 6 bases, with 10 bases between. The CDR3 has 12 residues. Treatment meaning: some 19 received Ad26.COV2.S at low or high dose, single or two shots; 5 received placebo; per-sample allocation not given. Collection of the samples took place on day 63 after the first injection of vaccine or placebo. A Boston donor was an adult aged 18-55 years. Spike of the Wuhan-strain SARS-CoV-2 was expressed by an Ad26 vector, which formed the vaccine.

This specimen consisted of peripheral blood, obtained in a trial of Ad26.COV2.S vaccine versus placebo. The TCR sequence derives from a person between 18 and 65 years old who received the Ad26.COV2.S COVID-19 vaccine or a placebo. The chain links TRBV12-3 or TRBV12-4 to TRBJ1-1; the D is unclear. The CDR3 is CASSRKGAEAFF. The CDR3, as DNA: TGTGCCAGCAGTCGAAAGGGAGCTGAAGCTTTCTTT.